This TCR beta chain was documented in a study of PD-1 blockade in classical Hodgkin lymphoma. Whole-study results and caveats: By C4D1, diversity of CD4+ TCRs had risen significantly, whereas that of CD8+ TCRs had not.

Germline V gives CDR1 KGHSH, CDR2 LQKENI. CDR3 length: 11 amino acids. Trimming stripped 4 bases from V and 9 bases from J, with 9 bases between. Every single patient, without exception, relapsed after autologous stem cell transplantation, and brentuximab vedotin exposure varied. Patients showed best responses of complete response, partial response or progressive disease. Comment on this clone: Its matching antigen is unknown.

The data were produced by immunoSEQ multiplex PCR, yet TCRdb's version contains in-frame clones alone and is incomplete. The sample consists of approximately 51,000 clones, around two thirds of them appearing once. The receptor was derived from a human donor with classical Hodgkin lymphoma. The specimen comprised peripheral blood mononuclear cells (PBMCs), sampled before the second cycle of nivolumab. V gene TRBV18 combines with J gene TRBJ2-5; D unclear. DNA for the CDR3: TGTGCCAGCTCACTTACTGGTCCCCAGTACTTC. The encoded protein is CASSLTGPQYF.